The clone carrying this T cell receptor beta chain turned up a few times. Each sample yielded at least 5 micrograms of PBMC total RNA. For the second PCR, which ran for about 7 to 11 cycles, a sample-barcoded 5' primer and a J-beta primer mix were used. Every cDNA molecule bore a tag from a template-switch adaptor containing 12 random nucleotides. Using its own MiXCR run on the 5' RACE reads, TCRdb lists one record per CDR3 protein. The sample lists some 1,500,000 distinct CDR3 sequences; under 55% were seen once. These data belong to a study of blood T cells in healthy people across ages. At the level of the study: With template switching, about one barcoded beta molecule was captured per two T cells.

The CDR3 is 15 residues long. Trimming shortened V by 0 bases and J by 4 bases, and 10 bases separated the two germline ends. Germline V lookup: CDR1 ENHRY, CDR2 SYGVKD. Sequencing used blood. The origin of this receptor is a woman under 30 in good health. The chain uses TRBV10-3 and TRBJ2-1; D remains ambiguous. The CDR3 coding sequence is TGTGCCATCAGTGAGTCGCCAGGAGAATACAATGAGCAGTTCTTC. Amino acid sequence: CAISESPGEYNEQFF.